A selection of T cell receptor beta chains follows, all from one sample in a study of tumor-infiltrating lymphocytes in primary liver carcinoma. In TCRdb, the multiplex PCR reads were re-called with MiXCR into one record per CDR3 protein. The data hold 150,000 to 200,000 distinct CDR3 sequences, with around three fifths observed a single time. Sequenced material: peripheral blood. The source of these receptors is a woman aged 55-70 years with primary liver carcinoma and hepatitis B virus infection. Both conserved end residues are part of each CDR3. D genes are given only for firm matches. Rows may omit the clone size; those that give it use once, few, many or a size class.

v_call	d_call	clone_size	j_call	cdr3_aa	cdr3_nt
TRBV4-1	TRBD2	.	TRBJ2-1	CTSSQGASGKRYEQFF	TGCACCAGCAGCCAAGGAGCTAGCGGGAAGAGGTATGAGCAGTTCTTC
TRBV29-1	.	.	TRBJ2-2	CSVGGGPDTGELFF	TGCAGCGTTGGAGGGGGGCCGGACACAGGGGAGCTGTTTTTT
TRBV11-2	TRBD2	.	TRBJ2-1	CVSSRAGTNSYNEQFF	TGTGTCAGCAGCAGAGCGGGAACCAACTCCTACAATGAGCAGTTCTTC
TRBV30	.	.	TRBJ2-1	CAWNPTRLNEQFF	TGTGCCTGGAACCCTACTCGGCTCAATGAGCAGTTCTTC
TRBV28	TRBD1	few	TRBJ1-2	CASRHAGTGDYGYTF	TGTGCCAGCAGACACGCCGGGACAGGGGACTATGGCTACACCTTC
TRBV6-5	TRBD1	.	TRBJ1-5	CASMRTGDVNHPQHF	TGTGCCAGCATGAGGACAGGGGACGTCAATCATCCTCAGCATTTT
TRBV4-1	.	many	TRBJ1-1	CASSSQGGSSNTEAFF	TGCGCCAGCAGCTCACAGGGAGGCAGCTCAAACACTGAAGCTTTCTTT
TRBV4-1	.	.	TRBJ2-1	CASNQKQGRDNEQSF	TGCGCCAGCAACCAAAAACAGGGTCGGGATAATGAGCAGTCCTTC
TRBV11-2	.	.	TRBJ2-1	CASSKVIAEDYNEQFF	TGTGCCAGCAGCAAGGTTATAGCGGAAGACTACAATGAGCAGTTCTTC
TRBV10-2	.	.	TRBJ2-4	CATSESRGCDIQYF	TGCGCCACCAGTGAGTCAAGGGGATGTGACATCCAGTACTTC
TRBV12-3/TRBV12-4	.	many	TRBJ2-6	CASSPRVAGANVLTF	TGTGCCAGCAGTCCCAGGGTAGCTGGGGCCAACGTCCTGACTTTC
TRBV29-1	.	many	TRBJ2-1	CSSSGLGYNEQFF	TGCAGTTCGTCTGGTCTGGGTTACAATGAGCAGTTCTTC
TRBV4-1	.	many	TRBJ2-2	CASSQVRETNTGELFF	TGCGCCAGCAGCCAAGTACGGGAAACGAACACCGGGGAGCTGTTTTTT
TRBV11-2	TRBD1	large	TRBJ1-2	CASSLDPGTGGSYTF	TGTGCCAGCAGCTTAGACCCCGGGACAGGGGGCAGCTACACCTTC
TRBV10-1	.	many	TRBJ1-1	CASSPQVNTEAFF	TGCGCCAGCAGTCCTCAAGTGAACACTGAAGCTTTCTTT
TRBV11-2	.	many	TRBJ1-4	CASSSQGSTNEKLFF	TGTGCCAGCAGCTCGCAGGGGTCAACTAATGAAAAACTGTTTTTT
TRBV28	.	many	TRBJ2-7	CASTPMVVYEQYF	TGTGCCAGCACCCCCATGGTAGTCTACGAGCAGTACTTC
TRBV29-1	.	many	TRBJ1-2	CSVEALNRQFFYTF	TGCAGCGTTGAGGCCCTTAATCGACAGTTCTTCTACACCTTC
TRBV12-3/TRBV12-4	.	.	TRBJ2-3	CASSFEGSNSNQPQYF	TGTGCCAGCAGTTTTGAGGGGTCTAATAGCAATCAGCCCCAGTATTTT
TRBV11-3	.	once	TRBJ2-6	CAGNPGGARGTNVLTF	TGTGCCGGCAACCCCGGAGGGGCTCGTGGGACCAACGTCCTGACTTTC
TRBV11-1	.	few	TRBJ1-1	CASSWGDTEAFF	TGTGCCAGCAGTTGGGGGGACACTGAAGCTTTCTTT